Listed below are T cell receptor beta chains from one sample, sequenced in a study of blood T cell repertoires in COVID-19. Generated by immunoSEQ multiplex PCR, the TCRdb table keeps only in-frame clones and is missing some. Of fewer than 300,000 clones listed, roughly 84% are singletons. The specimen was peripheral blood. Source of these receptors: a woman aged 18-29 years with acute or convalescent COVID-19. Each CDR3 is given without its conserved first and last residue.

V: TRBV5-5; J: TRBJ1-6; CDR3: ASSLDWGPGNSPLH
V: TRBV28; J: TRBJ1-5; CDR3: ASSPGTGSDQPQH
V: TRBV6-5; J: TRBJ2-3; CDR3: ASSYENRGASQY
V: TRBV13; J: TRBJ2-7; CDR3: ASSTQTSGSLEQY
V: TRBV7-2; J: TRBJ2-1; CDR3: ASMEAGTFYNEQF
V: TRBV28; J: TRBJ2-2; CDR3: ASSLRQDHRELF
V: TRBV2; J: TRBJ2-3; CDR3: AGLRREADTQY
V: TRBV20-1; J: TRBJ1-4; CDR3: SARGREKLF
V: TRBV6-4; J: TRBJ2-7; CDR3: ASRLPRASYEQY
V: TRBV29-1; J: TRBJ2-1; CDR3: SVEGFRVNEQF
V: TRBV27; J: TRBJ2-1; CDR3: ASSLSISGGIHNEQF
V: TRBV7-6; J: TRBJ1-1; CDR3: ASSPPAGPEAF
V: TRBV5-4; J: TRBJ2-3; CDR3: ASHSGRGRDTQY
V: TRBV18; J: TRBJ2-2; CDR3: ASSPFKNTGELF
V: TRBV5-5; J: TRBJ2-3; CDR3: ASTTGQTSTDTQY
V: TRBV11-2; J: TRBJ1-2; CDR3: ASSFLLGKGYT
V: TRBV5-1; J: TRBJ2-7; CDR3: ASSPRTGANEQY
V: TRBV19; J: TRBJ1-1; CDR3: ARVMKQGAGEAF
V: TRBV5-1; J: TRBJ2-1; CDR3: ASSLGLAGTLGNEQF
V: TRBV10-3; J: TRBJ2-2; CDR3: AISEASGRVNTGELF
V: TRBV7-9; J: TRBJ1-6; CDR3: ASSLQGTNSPLH
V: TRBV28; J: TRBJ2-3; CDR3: ASRGDRGSTDTQY
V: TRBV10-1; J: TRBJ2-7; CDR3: ASSESFLQGRAYEQY
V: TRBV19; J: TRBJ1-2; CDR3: ATAALARGNYGYT
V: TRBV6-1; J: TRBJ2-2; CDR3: ASSARDAKVSRAGELF
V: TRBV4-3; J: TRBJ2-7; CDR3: ASSQEPSGRVGEQY
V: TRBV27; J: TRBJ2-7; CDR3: ASSLDRKNEQY
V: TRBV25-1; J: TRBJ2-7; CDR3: ASSESTGGAYEQY
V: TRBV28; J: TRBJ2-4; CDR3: ASSPKVDRGLNIQY
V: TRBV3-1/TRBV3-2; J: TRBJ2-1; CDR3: ASSHGLAGVGDEQF
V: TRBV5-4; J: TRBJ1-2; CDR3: ASSPTAVQLNYGYT
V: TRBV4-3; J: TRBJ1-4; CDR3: ASSQGVGGFREKLF
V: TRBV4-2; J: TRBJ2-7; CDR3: ASSQELAEHYEQY
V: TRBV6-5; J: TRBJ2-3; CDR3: ASSYGGDSSTDTQY
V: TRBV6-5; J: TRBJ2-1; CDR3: ASRSRDEQF
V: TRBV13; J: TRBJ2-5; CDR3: ASRRTGGAIQETQY
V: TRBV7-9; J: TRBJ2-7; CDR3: ASSSPETGFSYEQY
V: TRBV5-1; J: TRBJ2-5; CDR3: ASSYGTTQETQY
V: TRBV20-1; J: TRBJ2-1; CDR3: SASSGRVIYGEQF
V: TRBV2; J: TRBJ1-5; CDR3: ASRGQGGQPQH